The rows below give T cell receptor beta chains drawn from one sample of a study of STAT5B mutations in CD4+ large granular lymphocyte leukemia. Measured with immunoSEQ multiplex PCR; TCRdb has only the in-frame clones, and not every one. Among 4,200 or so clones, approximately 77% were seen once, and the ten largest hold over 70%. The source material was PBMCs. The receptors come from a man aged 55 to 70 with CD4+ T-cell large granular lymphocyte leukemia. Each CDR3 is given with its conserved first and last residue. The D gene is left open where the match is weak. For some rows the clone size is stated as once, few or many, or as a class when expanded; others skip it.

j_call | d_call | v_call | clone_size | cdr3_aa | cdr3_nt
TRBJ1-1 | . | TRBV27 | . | CASRGSLTEAFF | TGTGCCAGCAGGGGCAGCCTCACTGAAGCTTTCTTT
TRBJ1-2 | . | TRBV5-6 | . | CASSSQGDGYTF | TGTGCCAGCAGTTCACAGGGCGATGGCTACACCTTC
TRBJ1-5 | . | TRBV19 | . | CASSLLYNNQPQHF | TGTGCCAGTAGTCTTCTTTATAACAATCAGCCCCAGCATTTT
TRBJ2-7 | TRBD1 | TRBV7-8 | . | CASSDSAQGAEEQYF | TGTGCCAGCAGCGACTCCGCACAGGGGGCGGAAGAGCAGTACTTC
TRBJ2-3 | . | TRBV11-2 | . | CASSLDGDDLFTDTQYF | TGTGCCAGCAGCTTAGATGGCGACGACTTGTTCACAGATACGCAGTATTTT
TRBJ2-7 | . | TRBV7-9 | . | CASSLSSVEQYF | TGTGCCAGCAGCTTATCCTCCGTCGAGCAGTACTTC
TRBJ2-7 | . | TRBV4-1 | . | CASSQDTGLSYEQYF | TGCGCCAGCAGCCAAGACACAGGCCTCTCCTACGAGCAGTACTTC
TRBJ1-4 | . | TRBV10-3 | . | CAISESGNEKLFF | TGTGCCATCAGTGAGAGTGGGAATGAAAAACTGTTTTTT
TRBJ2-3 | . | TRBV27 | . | CASSFPGTQSPDTQYF | TGTGCCAGCAGTTTCCCCGGGACTCAATCGCCAGATACGCAGTATTTT
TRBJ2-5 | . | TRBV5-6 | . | CASSLEGPFNGQYF | TGTGCCAGCAGCTTGGAGGGACCATTTAACGGGCAGTACTTC
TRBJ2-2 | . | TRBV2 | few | CASSVRLPNTGELFF | TGTGCCAGCAGTGTCAGACTACCGAACACCGGGGAGCTGTTTTTT
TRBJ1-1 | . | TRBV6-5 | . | CASSTLWELNTEAFF | TGTGCCAGCAGCACTTTATGGGAACTGAACACTGAAGCTTTCTTT
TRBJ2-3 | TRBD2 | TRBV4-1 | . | CASSQKITSGGSTDTQYF | TGCGCCAGCAGCCAGAAAATCACTAGCGGGGGAAGCACAGATACGCAGTATTTT